This T cell receptor (beta chain) was found in a study of human T cells and chemical hapten exposure. Broader study findings: While controls formed fewer of them, expanded TCRs formed significantly more large CDR3 similarity clusters. Patch test score showed a positive correlation with PT1 expanded TCR counts.

Specified time point: pre-sensitization, week 0. The treatment denotes: therapeutic diphenylcyclopropenone sensitization with weekly scalp DPC. Unique molecular identifiers were attached to individual cDNA molecules within the library. TCRdb fed the RACE reads into MiXCR, producing one record per CDR3 protein. This sample yields 50,000 to 70,000 distinct CDR3 sequences, of which 9.9% are seen a single time; 9.6% belongs to the top ten. The table lists this clonotype with a few counts. Its antigen is still unknown. The sequenced sample was whole blood, obtained in connection with sensitization to the hapten diphenylcyclopropenone (DPC). The clonotype originates from a man aged 35 to 55 with alopecia areata. Some clones in this sample may be carry-over from other donors' samples.

In DNA, the CDR3 is TGTGCCAGCAGTCCCCTGGCAGTCTCCTACAATGAGCAGTTCTTC. Translation: CASSPLAVSYNEQFF. The gene calls are TRBV12-3 or TRBV12-4 and TRBJ2-1; D ambiguous. Trimming took off 5 bases at V and 0 bases at J, with 11 bases between the two ends. This CDR3 comprises 15 residues.